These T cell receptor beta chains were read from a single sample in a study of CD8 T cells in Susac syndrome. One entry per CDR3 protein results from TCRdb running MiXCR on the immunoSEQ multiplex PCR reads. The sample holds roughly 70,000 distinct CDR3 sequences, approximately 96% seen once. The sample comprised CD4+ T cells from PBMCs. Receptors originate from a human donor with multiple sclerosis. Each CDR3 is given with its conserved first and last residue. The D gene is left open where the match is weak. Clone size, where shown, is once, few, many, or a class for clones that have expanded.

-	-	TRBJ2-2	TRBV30	TGTGCCTGGAGGGAGGGGGCCGGGGAGCTGTTTTTT	CAWREGAGELFF
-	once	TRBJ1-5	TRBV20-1	TGCAGTGCTCGGACTTACCGGGACGGAAGCAATCAGCCCCAGCATTTT	CSARTYRDGSNQPQHF
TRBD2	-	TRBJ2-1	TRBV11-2	TGTGCCAGCAGCCCTATAGCGGGGGGGCAGTGGAATGAGCAGTTCTTC	CASSPIAGGQWNEQFF
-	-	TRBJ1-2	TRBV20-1	TGCAGTGCTAGAGGCGTAAGGGGCCTCGAGGGCTACACCTTC	CSARGVRGLEGYTF
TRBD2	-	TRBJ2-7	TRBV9	TGTGCCAGCAGCGAGGGGCGGGAGACCGAGCAGTACTTC	CASSEGRETEQYF
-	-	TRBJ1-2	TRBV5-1	TGCGCCAGCGGGGAAGTTAATGGCTACACCTTC	CASGEVNGYTF
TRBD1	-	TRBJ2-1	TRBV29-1	TGCAGCGTTTCAAGACAGGGGGGCAATGAGCAGTTCTTC	CSVSRQGGNEQFF
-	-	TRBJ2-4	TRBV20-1	TGCAGTGCACGTCAATTCTCCCTAGCCAAAAACATTCAGTACTTC	CSARQFSLAKNIQYF
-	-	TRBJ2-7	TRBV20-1	TGCAGTGCCGCGGGCGGAGCAGGAAGAGGCGAGCAGTACTTC	CSAAGGAGRGEQYF
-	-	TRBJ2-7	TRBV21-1	TGTGCCAGCAGCAAAATGAGGTTTCCCAGACACGAGCAGTACTTC	CASSKMRFPRHEQYF
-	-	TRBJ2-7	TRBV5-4	TGTGCCAGCAGCTCCACAGGAGCCTACGAGCAGTACTTC	CASSSTGAYEQYF
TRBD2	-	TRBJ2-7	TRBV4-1	TGCGCCAGCAGCCATGGACTAGTCCTTTCCTCCTACGAGCAGTACTTC	CASSHGLVLSSYEQYF
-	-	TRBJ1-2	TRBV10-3	TGTGCCATCAGTCCGGACGTCAACTATGGCTACACCTTC	CAISPDVNYGYTF
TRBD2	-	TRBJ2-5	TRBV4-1	TGCGCCAGCAGCCCCGGGAGGAGAAGGTCACATCAAGAGACCCAGTACTTC	CASSPGRRRSHQETQYF
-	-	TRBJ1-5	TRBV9	TGTGCCAGCAGCGTAGCCGAGGGGCACAATCAGCCCCAGCATTTT	CASSVAEGHNQPQHF
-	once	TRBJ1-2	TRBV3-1	TGTGCCAGCAGCCAAGAAGGTACAGGGTCGTACTATGGCTACACCTTC	CASSQEGTGSYYGYTF
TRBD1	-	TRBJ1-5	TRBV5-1	TGCGCCAGCAGCTTGCGACCGGGACAGGGAAATCAGCCCCAGCATTTT	CASSLRPGQGNQPQHF
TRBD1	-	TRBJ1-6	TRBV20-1	TGCAGTGCTGTGACGGACAGGACTGCTTCACCCCTCCACTTT	CSAVTDRTASPLHF
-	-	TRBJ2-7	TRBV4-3	TGCGCCAGCAGCCAAGTCAACAGGGCGTCCTACGAGCAGTACTTC	CASSQVNRASYEQYF
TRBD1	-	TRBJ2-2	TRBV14	TGTGCCAGCAGCCCCCGACAGGGGGGGAACACCGGGGAGCTGTTTTTT	CASSPRQGGNTGELFF
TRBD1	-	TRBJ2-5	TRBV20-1	TGCAGTGCTAGAGCCAGGGACAGGGGGCAACAAGAGACCCAGTACTTC	CSARARDRGQQETQYF
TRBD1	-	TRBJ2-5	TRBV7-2	TGTGCCAGCAGCTTAGCGATGTCAGGGGGCTTGAAGACCCAGTACTTC	CASSLAMSGGLKTQYF
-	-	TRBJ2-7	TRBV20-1	TGCAGTGCTCCTGCTTCGGGCCGCGAGCAGTACTTC	CSAPASGREQYF
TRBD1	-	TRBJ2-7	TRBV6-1	TGTGCCAGCAGGAACAGGGGCGCTACTTACTACGAGCAGTACTTC	CASRNRGATYYEQYF
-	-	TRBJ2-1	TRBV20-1	TGCAGTGCTAGAGATGGGGAGGGGGACCGGGATGAGCAGTTCTTC	CSARDGEGDRDEQFF
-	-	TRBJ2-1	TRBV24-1	TGTGCCACCAGTGAAAACAATGAGCAGTTCTTC	CATSENNEQFF
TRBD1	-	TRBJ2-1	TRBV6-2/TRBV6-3	TGTGCCAGCAGTCCAACAGGGGGGTTCTACAATGAGCAGTTCTTC	CASSPTGGFYNEQFF
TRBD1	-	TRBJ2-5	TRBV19	TGTGCCAGTAGTCCCCGGGACAGCCAACAGACCCAGTACTTC	CASSPRDSQQTQYF
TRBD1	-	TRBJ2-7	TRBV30	TGTGCCTGGAGTGACTGGAGAGGGCAGGGGGCGGGTGAGCAGTACTTC	CAWSDWRGQGAGEQYF
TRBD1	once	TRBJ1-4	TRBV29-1	TGCAGCGGGGGACAGCTTAATGAAAAACTGTTTTTT	CSGGQLNEKLFF
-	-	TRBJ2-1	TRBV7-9	TGTGCCAGTAAACAGGGAAGTCAGCAGGGTGAGCAGTTCTTC	CASKQGSQQGEQFF